The clone carrying this T cell receptor beta chain was picked up a small number of times. The target antigen is unknown. The data were obtained in a study of T cells in Graves' hyperthyroidism and ophthalmopathy. The hyperthyroidism was newly diagnosed and had lasted under 2 months; the patients were aged 18 to 65. PBMCs were derived from around 10 ml fresh peripheral blood. There were TCR beta CDR3 regions amplified from RNA transcripts. HTBI primers were the set used in a first-round RT-PCR of the TCR CDR3. TCRdb fed the multiplex PCR reads into MiXCR, producing one record per CDR3 protein. The table lists hundreds of thousands of distinct CDR3 sequences, 18% of them singletons. The germline CDR1 and CDR2 sequences are SGHVS and FQNEAQ. Trimming took off 4 bases at V and 3 bases at J, with 16 bases between the two ends. The CDR3 has 15 amino acids. Study outcomes and limitations: Blood also carried most thyroid clonotypes expanded above 0.001.

The TCR originated in a woman between 45 and 65 years old with Graves' hyperthyroidism that later progressed to Graves' ophthalmopathy. V and J are TRBV7-8 and TRBJ2-7; D possibly uses TRBD1 or TRBD2 (5 bases each). Sequenced input: blood. This chain's CDR3 is CASSSLVRGDYEQYF. The CDR3 nucleotides read TGTGCCAGCAGCTCACTAGTGAGGGGAGACTACGAGCAGTACTTC.